Listed here are 2 T cell receptor beta chains from one sample, sequenced in a study of CD8 T cells in ankylosing spondylitis. Using its own MiXCR run on the 5' RACE reads, TCRdb lists one record per CDR3 protein. The repertoire has 250,000 to 350,000 distinct CDR3 sequences, around 20% of them found once; the top ten carry roughly 8.3%. Sequences were obtained from blood, either unsorted or a sorted T cell fraction (not recorded which). These receptors were collected from a male donor with ankylosing spondylitis or in good health (not recorded which).

The V gene is TRBV12-3 or TRBV12-4, the J gene TRBJ2-3; D not resolved. The CDR3 sequence is 14 residues long. Trimming removed 6 bases from V and 2 bases from J, with 12 bases in between. CDR3 in DNA: TGTGCCAGCAGCCTGGGATCTTTCACAGATACGCAGTATTTT. Its protein is CASSLGSFTDTQYF.

This clonotype was recorded at least ten times. The V and J genes are TRBV5-1 and TRBJ2-1; D ambiguous. V lost 5 bases, J lost 7 bases, and 16 bases lay in between. The CDR3 has 14 residues. The germline V gene encodes CDR1 SGHRS and CDR2 YFSETQ. CDR3 amino acids: CASRPQESLNEQFF. Here the CDR3 DNA reads TGCGCCAGCAGGCCCCAAGAGTCCCTTAATGAGCAGTTCTTC.